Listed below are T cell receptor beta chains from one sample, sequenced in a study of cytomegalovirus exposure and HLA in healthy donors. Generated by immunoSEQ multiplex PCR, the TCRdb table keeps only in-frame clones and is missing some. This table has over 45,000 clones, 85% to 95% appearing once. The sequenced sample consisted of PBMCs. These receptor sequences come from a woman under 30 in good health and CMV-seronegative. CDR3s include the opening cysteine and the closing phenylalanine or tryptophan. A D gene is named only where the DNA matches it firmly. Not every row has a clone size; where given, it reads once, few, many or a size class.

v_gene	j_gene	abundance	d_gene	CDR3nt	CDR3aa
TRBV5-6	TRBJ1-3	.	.	TGTGCCAGCAGCGTGGGAGTCCCTGGAAACACCATATATTTT	CASSVGVPGNTIYF
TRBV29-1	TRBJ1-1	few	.	TGCAGCGTTGATCGGCGGGGGAACACTGAAGCTTTCTTT	CSVDRRGNTEAFF
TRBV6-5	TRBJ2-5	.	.	TGTGCCAGCAGTTACTCCCCAGCGAAAGAGACCCAGTACTTC	CASSYSPAKETQYF
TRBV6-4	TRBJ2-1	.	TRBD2	TGTGCCAGCAGCACACTAGCGGGTTCCTACAATGAGCAGTTCTTC	CASSTLAGSYNEQFF
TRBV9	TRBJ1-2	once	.	TGTGCCAGCTTGAACCTCGGGGGCTACACCTTC	CASLNLGGYTF
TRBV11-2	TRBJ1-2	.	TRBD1	TGTGCCACCCGAATACAGGGGGTTGACTATGGCTACACCTTC	CATRIQGVDYGYTF
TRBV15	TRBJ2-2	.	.	TGTGCCACCAGCCTAAGTACGGGGGAGCTGTTTTTT	CATSLSTGELFF
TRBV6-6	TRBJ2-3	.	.	TGTGCCAGCCAATCAACGACTAGCACAGATACGCAGTATTTT	CASQSTTSTDTQYF
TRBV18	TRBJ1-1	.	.	TGTGCCAGCTCACCACTGTTGAGTACTGAAGCTTTCTTT	CASSPLLSTEAFF
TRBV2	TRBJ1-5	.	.	TGTGCCAGCAGGCAGAGAGGGGGAAATCAGCCCCAGCATTTT	CASRQRGGNQPQHF
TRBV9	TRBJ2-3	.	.	TGTGCCAGCAGCGTACGGGGGGCGTCCGCAGATACGCAGTATTTT	CASSVRGASADTQYF
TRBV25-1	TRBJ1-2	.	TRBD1	TGTGCCAGCAGTGAATGGACAGGGGGCTACTATGGCTACACCTTC	CASSEWTGGYYGYTF
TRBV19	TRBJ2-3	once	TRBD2	TGTGCCAGTAGTATAGGTTTGACTAGCGGGATCGCAGATACGCAGTATTTT	CASSIGLTSGIADTQYF
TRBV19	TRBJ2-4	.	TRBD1	TGTGCCAGTAGGGGGACAGAGAAAAACATTCAGTACTTC	CASRGTEKNIQYF
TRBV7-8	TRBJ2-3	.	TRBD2	TGTGCCAGCAGCTTGAAGAGGGAGGGGACAGATACGCAGTATTTT	CASSLKREGTDTQYF
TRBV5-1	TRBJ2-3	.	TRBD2	TGCGCCAGCAGCTTGGCTCCTAGCGGGGGGGGCTCAGATACGCAGTATTTT	CASSLAPSGGGSDTQYF
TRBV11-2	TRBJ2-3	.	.	TGTGCCAGCAGCCGTAGGGGTAGCACAGATACGCAGTATTTT	CASSRRGSTDTQYF
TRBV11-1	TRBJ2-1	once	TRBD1	TGTGCCAGCAGTTTAATGAAGGGGGCCCACAATGAGCAGTTCTTC	CASSLMKGAHNEQFF
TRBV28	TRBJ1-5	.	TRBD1	TGTGCCAGCAGTTCTCCGGGACAGAATCAGCCCCAGCATTTT	CASSSPGQNQPQHF
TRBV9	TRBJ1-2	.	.	TGTGCCAGCAGCGTAGGTAGGGGGTTGGACTATGGCTACACCTTC	CASSVGRGLDYGYTF
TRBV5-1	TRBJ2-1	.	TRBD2	TGCGCCAGCAGCTTGGATGGACTAGCGGGGGGCCCGGGATTCAATGAGCAGTTCTTC	CASSLDGLAGGPGFNEQFF
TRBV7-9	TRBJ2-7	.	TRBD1	TGTGCCAGCAGCCCCAAACAGGGGGCCCACGAGCAGTACTTC	CASSPKQGAHEQYF
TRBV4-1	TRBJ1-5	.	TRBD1	TGCGCCAGCAGCCCCAACCTACAGGGGAGACAGCCCCAGCATTTT	CASSPNLQGRQPQHF
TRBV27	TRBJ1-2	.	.	TGTGCCAGCAGCCTTAGCGGGACCTATGGCTACACCTTC	CASSLSGTYGYTF
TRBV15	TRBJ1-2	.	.	TGTGCCACCAGCAGAGGCGAGGCAGAAAACTATGGCTACACCTTC	CATSRGEAENYGYTF
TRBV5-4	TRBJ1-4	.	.	TGTGCCAGCAGTTCGGACGGGGCAACTAATGAAAAACTGTTTTTT	CASSSDGATNEKLFF
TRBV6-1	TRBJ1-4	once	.	TGTGCCAGCACACCGGGACTGGCTAATGAAAAACTGTTTTTT	CASTPGLANEKLFF
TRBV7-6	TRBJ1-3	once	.	TGTGCCAGCAGCTTAGGGCAGAACGTCATCTCTGGAAACACCATATATTTT	CASSLGQNVISGNTIYF
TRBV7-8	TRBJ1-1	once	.	TGTGCCAGCAGCTTAGCTGGGGGGGTGAACACTGAAGCTTTCTTT	CASSLAGGVNTEAFF
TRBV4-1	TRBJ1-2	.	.	TGCGCCAGCAGCCAACCTTTCCTGTCAAACATCTATGGCTACACCTTC	CASSQPFLSNIYGYTF
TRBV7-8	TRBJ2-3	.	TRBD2	TGTGCCAGCAGCCACCCTGAGACTAGCGGGACAGATACGCAGTATTTT	CASSHPETSGTDTQYF
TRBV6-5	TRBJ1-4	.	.	TGTGCCAGCAGTTACGTATCCAGTAGAGGGGAAAAACTGTTTTTT	CASSYVSSRGEKLFF
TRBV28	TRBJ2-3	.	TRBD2	TGTGCCAGCAGTGGTAGCGGGAGGGCCTTTTTCAGTACGCAGTATTTT	CASSGSGRAFFSTQYF
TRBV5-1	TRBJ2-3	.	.	TGCGCCAGCAGCGCAGGACAGAGCACAGATACGCAGTATTTT	CASSAGQSTDTQYF
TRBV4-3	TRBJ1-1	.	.	TGCGCCAGCAGCCAAGGAAGGAGGAACACTGAAGCTTTCTTT	CASSQGRRNTEAFF
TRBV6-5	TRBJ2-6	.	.	TGTGCCAGCAGCGCGAACTCTGGGGCCAACGTCCTGACTTTC	CASSANSGANVLTF
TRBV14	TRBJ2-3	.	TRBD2	TGTGCCAGCAGCCAGTTGGGACTAGCGGGAGCCGCAGATACGCAGTATTTT	CASSQLGLAGAADTQYF
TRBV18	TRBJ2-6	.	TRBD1	TGTGCCAGCTCACCACCGGGACAGGGATTCCCTGGGGCCAACGTCCTGACTTTC	CASSPPGQGFPGANVLTF
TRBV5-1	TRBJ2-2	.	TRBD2	TGCGCCAGCACCGGGAGGGACCCAACGAACACCGGGGAGCTGTTTTTT	CASTGRDPTNTGELFF
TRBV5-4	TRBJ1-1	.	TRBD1	TGTGCCAGCAGCCCGCCGACAGGGGTGAACACTGAAGCTTTCTTT	CASSPPTGVNTEAFF
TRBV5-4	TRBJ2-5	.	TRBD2	TGTGCCAGCAGCTTGGAAGCGGGGGGGCAAGAGACCCAGTACTTC	CASSLEAGGQETQYF
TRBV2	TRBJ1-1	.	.	TGTGCCAGCAGGGAGGGGAGACTGAACACTGAAGCTTTCTTT	CASREGRLNTEAFF
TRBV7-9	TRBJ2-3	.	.	TGTGCCAGCAGCCCCCCCTCCGCGGGGCTCACAGATACGCAGTATTTT	CASSPPSAGLTDTQYF
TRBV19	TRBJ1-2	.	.	TGTGCCAGTAGTATAGTCCCCGGGGGGGCGCGTAACTATGGCTACACCTTC	CASSIVPGGARNYGYTF
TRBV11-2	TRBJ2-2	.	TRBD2	TGTGCCAGCAGCTCCCGGACTAGCGGGGGTCCCGGGGAGCTGTTTTTT	CASSSRTSGGPGELFF
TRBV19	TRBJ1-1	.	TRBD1	TGTGCCAGTAGTACACAGGGGGCGGGTACTGAAGCTTTCTTT	CASSTQGAGTEAFF
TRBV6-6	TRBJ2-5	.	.	TGTGCCAGCAGTTACTTACAAGAGACCCAGTACTTC	CASSYLQETQYF
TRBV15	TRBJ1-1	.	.	TGTGCCACCAGCGTAGGGGTTAAAACTGAAGCTTTCTTT	CATSVGVKTEAFF